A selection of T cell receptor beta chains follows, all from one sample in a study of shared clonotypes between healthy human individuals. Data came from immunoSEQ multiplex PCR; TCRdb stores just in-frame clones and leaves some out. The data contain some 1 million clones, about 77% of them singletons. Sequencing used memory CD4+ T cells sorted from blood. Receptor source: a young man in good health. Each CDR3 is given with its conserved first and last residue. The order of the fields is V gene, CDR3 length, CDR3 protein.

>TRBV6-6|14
CASSLQGAGTEAFF
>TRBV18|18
CASSPPVTASSGANVLTF
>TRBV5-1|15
CASSSQGGGANVLTF
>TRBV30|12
CASTSGRTEQFF
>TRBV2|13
CASRPRGPTEAFF
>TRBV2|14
CASRGSGVQETQYF
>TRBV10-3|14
CAISDGGRTDTQYF
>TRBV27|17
CASSFSLAGASYNEQFF
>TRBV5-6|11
CASSFEHEQYF
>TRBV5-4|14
CASSLGTVEGEQYF
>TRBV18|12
CASSPGGDTQYF
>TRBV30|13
CAWSGARDQPQHF
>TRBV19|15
CASTTGDVSGNTIYF
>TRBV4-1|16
CASSQKRGAIYNEQFF
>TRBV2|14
CATRERVGTDTQYF
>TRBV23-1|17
CASSGRGRFYSYNEQFF
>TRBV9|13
CASSVARGGGYTF
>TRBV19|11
CASSIEGEQFF
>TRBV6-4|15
CASSEEAGTNNEQFF
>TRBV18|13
CASSPPGGETQYF
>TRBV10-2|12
CASSVLQETQYF
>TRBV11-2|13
CASSVGRENIQYF
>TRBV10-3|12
CAIRDSKETQYF
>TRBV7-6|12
CASSLGWEIQYF
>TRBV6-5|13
CASSYKGNTEAFF
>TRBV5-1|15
CASSLSQGRTGELFF
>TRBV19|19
CASSIGSSGGFGSYNEQFF
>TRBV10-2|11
CASRGGTEAFF
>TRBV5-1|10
CARPQDEQYF
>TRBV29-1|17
CSVGSERGRRTTDTQYF
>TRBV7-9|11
CASSLGGREFF
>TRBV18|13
CASSPKENTEAFF
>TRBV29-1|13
CSVSGRADNEQFF
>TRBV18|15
CASSRTGTPTYEQYF
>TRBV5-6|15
CASSLPGPANYGYTF
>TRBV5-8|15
CASSHPGGLLYEQYF
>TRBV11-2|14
CASSLLQAYYEQYF
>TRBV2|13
CAGRQGGNSPLHF
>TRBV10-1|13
CARTGDFHYGYTF
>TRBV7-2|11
CASSPSYEQYF
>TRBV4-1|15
CASSQVAGGRETQYF
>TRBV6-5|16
CASSSSTSGSFDTQYF
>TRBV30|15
CAWRNRGVDTGELFF
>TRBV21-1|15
CASSKDQQTNEKLFF
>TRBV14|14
CASSQDLYQETQYF
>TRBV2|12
CASSRDFYEQYF
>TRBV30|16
CAWSASDRASTDTQYF
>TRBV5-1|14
CASSLGQTNNEQFF
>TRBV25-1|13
CASSSIGTAEAFF
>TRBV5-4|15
CASSMGQGDTGELFF
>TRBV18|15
CASSTGGEGDSPLHF
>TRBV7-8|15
CASSLVQAGSYEQYF
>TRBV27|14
CASSPRFLMQGYTF